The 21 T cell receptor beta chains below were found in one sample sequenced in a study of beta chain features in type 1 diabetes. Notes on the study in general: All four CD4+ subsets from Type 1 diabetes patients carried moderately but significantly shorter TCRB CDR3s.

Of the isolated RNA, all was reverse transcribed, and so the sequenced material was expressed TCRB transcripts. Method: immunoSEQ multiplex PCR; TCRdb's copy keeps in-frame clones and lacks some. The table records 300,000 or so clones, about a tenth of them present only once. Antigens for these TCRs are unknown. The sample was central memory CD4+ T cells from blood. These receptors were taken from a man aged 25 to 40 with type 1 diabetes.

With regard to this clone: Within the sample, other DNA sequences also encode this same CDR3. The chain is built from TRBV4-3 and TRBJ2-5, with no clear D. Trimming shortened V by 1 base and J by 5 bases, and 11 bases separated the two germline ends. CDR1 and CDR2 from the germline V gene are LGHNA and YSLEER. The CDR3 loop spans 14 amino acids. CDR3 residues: CASSQGQGEETQYF. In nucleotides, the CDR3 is TGCGCCAGCAGCCAAGGCCAAGGCGAGGAGACCCAGTACTTC.

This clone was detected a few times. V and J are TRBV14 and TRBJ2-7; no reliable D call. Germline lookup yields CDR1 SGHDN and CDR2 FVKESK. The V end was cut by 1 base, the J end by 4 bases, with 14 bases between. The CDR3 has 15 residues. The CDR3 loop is CASSQVWCIPYEQYF. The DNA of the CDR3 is TGTGCCAGCAGCCAAGTTTGGTGCATACCTTACGAGCAGTACTTC. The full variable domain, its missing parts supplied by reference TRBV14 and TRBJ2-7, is EAGVTQFPSHSVIEKGQTVTLRCDPISGHDNLYWYRRVMGKEIKFLLHFVKESKQDESGMPNNRFLAERTGGTYSTLKVQPAELEDSGVYFCASSQVWCIPYEQYFGPGTRLTVT.

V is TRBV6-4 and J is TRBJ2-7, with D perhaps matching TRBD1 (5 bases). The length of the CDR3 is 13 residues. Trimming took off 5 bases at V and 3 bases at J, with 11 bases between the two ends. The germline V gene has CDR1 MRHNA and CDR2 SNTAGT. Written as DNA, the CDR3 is TGTGCCAGCAGTCCCGACAGTCTCTACGAGCAGTACTTC. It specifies CASSPDSLYEQYF.

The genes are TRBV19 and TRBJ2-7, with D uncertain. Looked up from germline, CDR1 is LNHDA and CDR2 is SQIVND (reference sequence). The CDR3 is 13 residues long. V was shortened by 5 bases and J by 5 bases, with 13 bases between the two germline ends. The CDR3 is CASSVSRLDEQYF. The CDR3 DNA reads TGTGCCAGTAGTGTTTCCAGGTTAGACGAGCAGTACTTC.

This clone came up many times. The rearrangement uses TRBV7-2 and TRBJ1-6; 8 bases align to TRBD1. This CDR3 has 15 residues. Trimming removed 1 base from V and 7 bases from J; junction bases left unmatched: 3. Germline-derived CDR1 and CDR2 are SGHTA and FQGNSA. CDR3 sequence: CASSLGRTGNSPLHF. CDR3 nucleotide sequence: TGTGCCAGCAGCTTAGGGCGGACAGGGAATTCACCCCTCCACTTT.

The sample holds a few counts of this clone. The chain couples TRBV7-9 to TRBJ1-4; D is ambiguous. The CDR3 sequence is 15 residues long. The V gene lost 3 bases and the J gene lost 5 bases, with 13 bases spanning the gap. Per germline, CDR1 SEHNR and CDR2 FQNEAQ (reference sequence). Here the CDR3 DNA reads TGTGCCAGCAGCTTTGTCCCGGGTTCGAATGAAAAACTGTTTTTT. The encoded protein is CASSFVPGSNEKLFF. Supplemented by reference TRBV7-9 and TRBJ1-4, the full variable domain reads DTGVSQNPRHKITKRGQNVTFRCDPISEHNRLYWYRQTLGQGPEFLTYFQNEAQLEKSRLLSDRFSAERPKGSFSTLEIQRTEQGDSAMYLCASSFVPGSNEKLFFGSGTQLSVL.

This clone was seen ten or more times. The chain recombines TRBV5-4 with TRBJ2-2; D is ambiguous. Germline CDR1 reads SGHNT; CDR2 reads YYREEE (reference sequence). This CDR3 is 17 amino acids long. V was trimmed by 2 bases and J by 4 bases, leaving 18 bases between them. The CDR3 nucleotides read TGTGCCAGCAGCTTTGCAGGAGCCGTTGCTGGCACCGGGGAGCTGTTTTTT. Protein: CASSFAGAVAGTGELFF.

CDR3 nucleotides: TGTGCCACCAGCAGAGACCCCTCCTCCGGGGAGACCCAGTACTTC. This encodes CATSRDPSSGETQYF. This sequence joins TRBV15 and TRBJ2-5; D not certain. The CDR3 covers 15 residues. Germline CDR1 LNHNV, CDR2 YYDKDF (reference sequence). V was trimmed by 0 bases and J by 5 bases, leaving 13 bases between them.

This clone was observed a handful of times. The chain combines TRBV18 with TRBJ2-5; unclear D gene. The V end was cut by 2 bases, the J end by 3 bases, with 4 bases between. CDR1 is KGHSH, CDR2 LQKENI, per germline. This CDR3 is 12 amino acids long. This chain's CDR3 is CASSPVEETQYF. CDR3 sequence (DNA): TGTGCCAGCTCACCAGTCGAAGAGACCCAGTACTTC.

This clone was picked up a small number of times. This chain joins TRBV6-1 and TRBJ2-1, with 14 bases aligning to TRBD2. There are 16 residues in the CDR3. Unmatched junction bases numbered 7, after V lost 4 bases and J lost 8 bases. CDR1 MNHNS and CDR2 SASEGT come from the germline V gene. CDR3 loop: CASSVSGTSGGDEQFF. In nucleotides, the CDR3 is TGTGCCAGCAGTGTCTCCGGGACTAGCGGGGGAGATGAGCAGTTCTTC.

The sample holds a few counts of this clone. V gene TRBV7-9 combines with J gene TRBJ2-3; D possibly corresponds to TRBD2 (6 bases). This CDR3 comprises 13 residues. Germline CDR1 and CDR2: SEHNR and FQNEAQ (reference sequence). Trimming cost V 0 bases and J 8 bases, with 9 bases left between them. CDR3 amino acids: CASSLAPGATQYF. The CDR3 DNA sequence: TGTGCCAGCAGCTTAGCGCCGGGAGCTACGCAGTATTTT.

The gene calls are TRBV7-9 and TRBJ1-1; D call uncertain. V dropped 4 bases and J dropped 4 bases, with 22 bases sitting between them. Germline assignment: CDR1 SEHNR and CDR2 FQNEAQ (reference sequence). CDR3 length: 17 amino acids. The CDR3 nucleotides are TGTGCCAGCAGCTCGGAACTAGGCCTCTGGTCTAGCACTGAAGCTTTCTTT. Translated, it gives CASSSELGLWSSTEAFF.

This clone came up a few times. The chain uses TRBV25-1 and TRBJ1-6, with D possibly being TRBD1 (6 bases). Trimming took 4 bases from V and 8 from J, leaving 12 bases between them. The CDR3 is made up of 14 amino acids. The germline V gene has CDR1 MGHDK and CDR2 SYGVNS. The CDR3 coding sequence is TGTGCCAGCAGTGCGGGGGCCGGGGATTCACCCCTCCACTTT. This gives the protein CASSAGAGDSPLHF.

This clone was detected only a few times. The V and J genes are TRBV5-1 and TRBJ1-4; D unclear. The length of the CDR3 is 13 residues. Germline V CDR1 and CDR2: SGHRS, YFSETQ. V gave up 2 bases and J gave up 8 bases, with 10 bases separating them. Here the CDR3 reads CASSLIPGEKLFF. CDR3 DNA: TGCGCCAGCAGCTTAATCCCCGGGGAAAAACTGTTTTTT.

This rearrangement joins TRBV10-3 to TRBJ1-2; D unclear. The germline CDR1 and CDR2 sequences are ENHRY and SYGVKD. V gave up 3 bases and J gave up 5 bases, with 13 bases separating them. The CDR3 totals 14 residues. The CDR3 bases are TGTGCCATCAGTGACCCAGCGCCGCCTTATGGCTACACCTTC. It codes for CAISDPAPPYGYTF.

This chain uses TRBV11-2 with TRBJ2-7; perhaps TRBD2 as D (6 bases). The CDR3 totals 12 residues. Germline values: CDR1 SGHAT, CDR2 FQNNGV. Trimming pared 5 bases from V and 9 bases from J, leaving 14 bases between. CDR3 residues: CASSPTSGRQYF. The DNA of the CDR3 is TGTGCCAGCAGCCCCACATCCGGGAGGCAGTACTTC.

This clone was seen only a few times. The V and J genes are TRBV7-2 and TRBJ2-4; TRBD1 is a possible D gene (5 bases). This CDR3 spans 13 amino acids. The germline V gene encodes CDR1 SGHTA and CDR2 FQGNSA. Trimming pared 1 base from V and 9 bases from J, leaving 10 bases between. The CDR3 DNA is TGTGCCAGCAGCTTAGATGGGGCAGGCATTCAGTACTTC. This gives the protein CASSLDGAGIQYF.

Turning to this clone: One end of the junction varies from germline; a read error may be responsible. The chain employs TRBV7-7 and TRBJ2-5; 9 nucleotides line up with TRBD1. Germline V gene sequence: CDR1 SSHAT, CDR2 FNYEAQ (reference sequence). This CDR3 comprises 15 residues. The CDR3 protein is CASSSLGQGIETQYF. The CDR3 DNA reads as TGTGCTAGCAGCTCATTGGGACAGGGTATAGAGACCCAGTACTTC.

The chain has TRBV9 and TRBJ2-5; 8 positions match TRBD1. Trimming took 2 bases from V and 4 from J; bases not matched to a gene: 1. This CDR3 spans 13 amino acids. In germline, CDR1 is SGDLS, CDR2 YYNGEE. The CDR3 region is CASSVGQAETQYF. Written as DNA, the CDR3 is TGTGCCAGCAGCGTGGGACAGGCAGAGACCCAGTACTTC.

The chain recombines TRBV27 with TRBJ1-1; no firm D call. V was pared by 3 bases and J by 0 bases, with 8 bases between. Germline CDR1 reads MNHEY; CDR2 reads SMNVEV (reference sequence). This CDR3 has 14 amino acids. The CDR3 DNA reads TGTGCCAGCAGTTTGAAGCGGGTGAACACTGAAGCTTTCTTT. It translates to CASSLKRVNTEAFF.

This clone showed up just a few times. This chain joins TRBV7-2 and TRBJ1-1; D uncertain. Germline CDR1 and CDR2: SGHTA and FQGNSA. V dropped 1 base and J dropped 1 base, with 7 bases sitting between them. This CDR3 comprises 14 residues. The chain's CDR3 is CASSLGERNTEAFF. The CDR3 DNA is TGTGCCAGCAGCTTAGGGGAGAGGAACACTGAAGCTTTCTTT.